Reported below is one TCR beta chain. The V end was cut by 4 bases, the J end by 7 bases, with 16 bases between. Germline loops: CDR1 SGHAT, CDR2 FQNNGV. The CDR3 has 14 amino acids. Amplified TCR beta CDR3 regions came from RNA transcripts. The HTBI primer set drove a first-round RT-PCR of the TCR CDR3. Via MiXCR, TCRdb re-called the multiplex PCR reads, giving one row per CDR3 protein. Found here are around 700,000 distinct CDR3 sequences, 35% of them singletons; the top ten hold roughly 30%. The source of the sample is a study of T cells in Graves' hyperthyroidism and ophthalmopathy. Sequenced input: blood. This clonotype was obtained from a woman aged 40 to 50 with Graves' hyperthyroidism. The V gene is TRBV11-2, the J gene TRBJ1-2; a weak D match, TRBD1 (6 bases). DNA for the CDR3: TGTGCCAGCAGCTCCACTTGGGGGGCGACTGGCTACACCTTC. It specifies CASSSTWGATGYTF.